This T cell receptor (beta chain) was profiled in a study of blood T cell repertoires in COVID-19. In the study overall: Sources were T cells, B-cell-depleted T cells, or PBMCs; the material itself was cDNA or gDNA.

V lost 6 bases to trimming and J lost 1 base, with 12 bases between them. The germline V gene encodes CDR1 MDHEN and CDR2 SYDVKM. This CDR3 is 14 amino acids long. Only in-frame clones appear in the TCRdb table, and some are missing; sequencing was by immunoSEQ multiplex PCR. Here the sample spans about 250,000 clones, roughly 84% being singletons. The chain carries TRBV28 and TRBJ1-1; no clear D. This clonotype was sampled from a woman in her 40s who had recovered from COVID-19. Material for sequencing was peripheral blood. CDR3 region: CASRPPNRNTEAFF. The DNA for the CDR3 is TGTGCCAGCAGACCCCCTAACAGGAACACTGAAGCTTTCTTT.